A single sample is the source of the 30 T cell receptor beta chains below, sequenced in a study of cytomegalovirus exposure and HLA in healthy donors. In the PCR, 60 Vbeta and 13 Jbeta primers were used. This table comes from immunoSEQ multiplex PCR, and its TCRdb copy is limited to in-frame clones, with some not included. The data contain approximately 280,000 clones, 70% to 90% of them singletons. The sample was PBMCs. Receptors originate from a woman between 18 and 29 years old in good health and CMV-seronegative.

As for this clone: The same CDR3 also results from other DNA sequences found in this sample. This chain joins TRBV5-6 and TRBJ1-2; no firm D call. V was trimmed by 0 bases and J by 1 base, leaving 4 bases between them. This CDR3 comprises 13 residues. CDR1 SGHDT and CDR2 YYEEEE come from the germline V gene. The CDR3 coding sequence is TGTGCCAGCAGCTTGGGAGGTAACTATGGCTACACCTTC. This sequence encodes CASSLGGNYGYTF. Complete variable domain (other parts from reference TRBV5-6 and TRBJ1-2): DAGVTQSPTHLIKTRGQQVTLRCSPKSGHDTVSWYQQALGQGPQFIFQYYEEEERQRGNFPDRFSGHQFPNYSSELNVNALLLGDSALYLCASSLGGNYGYTFGSGTRLTVV.

V and J are TRBV2 and TRBJ2-5, with TRBD1 matching over 8 bases. The end of the DNA aligns better with TRBJ2-7, so the J call may be wrong. The V gene's germline CDR1 is SNHLY and CDR2 FYNNEI. This CDR3 contains 11 residues. CDR3 bases: TGTGCCAGCAGGACAGGGGCCGAGCAGTACTTC. Translation: CASRTGAEQYF.

CDR3 loop: CASSYEWTGVEAFF. As DNA, the CDR3 is TGTGCCAGCAGTTACGAGTGGACGGGGGTCGAAGCTTTCTTT. The J gene is TRBJ1-1, the V gene TRBV6-6, with D maybe TRBD1 (5 bases). CDR1 MNHNY and CDR2 SVGAGI come from the germline V gene (reference sequence). Trimming took off 2 bases at V and 8 bases at J, with 15 bases between the two ends. The CDR3 loop spans 14 amino acids.

The rearrangement links TRBV13 to TRBJ2-7, with D perhaps matching TRBD1 (6 bases). The V end was cut by 2 bases, the J end by 0 bases, with 11 bases between. The CDR3 extends over 15 amino acids. Germline CDR1 PRHDT, CDR2 FYEKMQ (reference sequence). Here the CDR3 reads CASSLTGTSSYEQYF. The CDR3 DNA reads TGTGCCAGCAGCTTAACAGGGACGAGCTCCTACGAGCAGTACTTC.

The chain employs TRBV4-1 and TRBJ1-5; D remains ambiguous. The germline V and J ends were trimmed by 0 bases and 6 bases, with 12 bases remaining between them. This CDR3 contains 15 residues. In germline, CDR1 is MGHRA, CDR2 YSYEKL. CDR3 DNA sequence: TGCGCCAGCAGCCAAGATACCCGCCCGGGTCAGCCCCAGCATTTT. Amino acids: CASSQDTRPGQPQHF.

This clone came up once. The chain uses TRBV18 and TRBJ1-2, with TRBD1 matching over 7 bases. The ends lost 3 bases at V and 0 bases at J; junction bases unmatched: 4. This CDR3 comprises 15 residues. Germline lookup yields CDR1 KGHSH and CDR2 LQKENI. CDR3 protein: CASSPAGQTNYGYTF. CDR3 DNA sequence: TGTGCCAGCTCACCGGCGGGACAGACTAACTATGGCTACACCTTC.

V is TRBV6-5 and J is TRBJ2-5; the match to TRBD2 covers 13 bases. Germline V gene lookup returns CDR1 MNHEY and CDR2 SVGAGI. This CDR3 contains 15 residues. Unmatched junction bases numbered 7, after V lost 7 bases and J lost 5 bases. The CDR3: CASTPTSGGDETQYF. The DNA of the CDR3 is TGTGCCAGCACTCCCACTAGCGGGGGGGATGAGACCCAGTACTTC.

The chain combines TRBV5-4 with TRBJ2-7; no firm D call. The V gene lost 4 bases and the J gene lost 7 bases, with 18 bases spanning the gap. The CDR3 is made up of 14 amino acids. Per germline, CDR1 SGHNT and CDR2 YYREEE (reference sequence). The CDR3 reads CASSTSLAPWEQYF. CDR3 DNA: TGTGCCAGCAGCACCTCTTTGGCACCATGGGAGCAGTACTTC.

The V and J genes are TRBV11-2 and TRBJ1-6; TRBD1 might be the D (5 bases). The ends were cut back, 3 bases at V and 10 bases at J, with 7 bases in the middle. The CDR3 has 12 amino acids. The germline gives CDR1 SGHAT, CDR2 FQNNGV. The CDR3 spells CASSFPGSPLHF. The CDR3 DNA sequence: TGTGCCAGCAGCTTCCCAGGGTCACCCCTCCACTTT.

The chain is built from TRBV10-2 and TRBJ1-1; no definite D call. This CDR3 comprises 15 residues. Per germline, CDR1 WSHSY and CDR2 SAAADI. V was pared by 3 bases and J by 7 bases, with 18 bases between. DNA for the CDR3: TGCGCCAGCAGTGATGGTGGTTGGGTGGAGATTGAAGCTTTCTTT. Its translation is CASSDGGWVEIEAFF.

The chain combines TRBV7-9 with TRBJ2-3; weak D call: TRBD1 (6 bases). Germline V gene data show CDR1 as SEHNR and CDR2 as FQNEAQ (reference sequence). The CDR3 sequence is 15 residues long. V was pared by 6 bases and J by 4 bases, with 17 bases between. CDR3 loop: CASRETGFSADTQYF. In DNA form, the CDR3 reads TGTGCCAGCAGAGAGACAGGATTTTCGGCAGATACGCAGTATTTT.

This clone occurred once. The genes are TRBV19 and TRBJ2-4; D is undetermined. The germline V and J ends were trimmed by 0 bases and 0 bases, with 12 bases remaining between them. CDR1 LNHDA and CDR2 SQIVND come from the germline V gene (reference sequence). The CDR3 is 17 amino acids. The CDR3 spells CASSIDGQSIAKNIQYF. The CDR3 coding sequence is TGTGCCAGTAGTATAGATGGGCAGAGTATAGCCAAAAACATTCAGTACTTC.

This clone was observed a single time. V gene TRBV5-1 combines with J gene TRBJ2-2; the D gene is possibly TRBD1 (6 bases). The CDR3 totals 15 residues. V lost 4 bases and J lost 6, with 16 bases in between. Germline V gives CDR1 SGHRS, CDR2 YFSETQ. CDR3 coding DNA: TGCGCCAGCAGCGACCAGGGGTTCAAGGCCGGGGAGCTGTTTTTT. The encoded protein is CASSDQGFKAGELFF.

This chain links TRBV7-9 with TRBJ2-7, with TRBD1 identical over 7 bases. This CDR3 is 14 amino acids long. Trimming cost V 1 base and J 4 bases; bases outside gene matches: 4. Germline CDR1 SEHNR, CDR2 FQNEAQ (reference sequence). DNA for the CDR3: TGTGCCAGCAGCTTAGTGGGACAGCTATACGAGCAGTACTTC. Translating it yields CASSLVGQLYEQYF.

V and J are TRBV2 and TRBJ1-5; TRBD1 matches at 7 bases. The CDR3 has 13 amino acids. Germline CDR1 SNHLY, CDR2 FYNNEI. Unmatched junction bases numbered 6, after V lost 10 bases and J lost 3 bases. CDR3 in amino acids: CATQGGNNQPQHF. DNA for the CDR3: TGTGCCACCCAAGGGGGCAACAATCAGCCCCAGCATTTT.

This clone occurred a few times. CDR3 nucleotide sequence: TGTGCCAGCAGCTCGGAGGGGCCTAACACTGAAGCTTTCTTT. It yields the protein CASSSEGPNTEAFF. The V and J genes are TRBV7-9 and TRBJ1-1; TRBD1 might be the D (5 bases). V was shortened by 4 bases and J by 2 bases, with 11 bases between the two germline ends. The CDR3 sequence is 14 residues long. Germline V gives CDR1 SEHNR, CDR2 FQNEAQ (reference sequence).

The rearrangement links TRBV27 to TRBJ1-5; 7 nucleotides line up with TRBD1. This CDR3 contains 15 residues. Looked up from germline, CDR1 is MNHEY and CDR2 is SMNVEV (reference sequence). Unmatched junction bases numbered 5, after V lost 0 bases and J lost 6 bases. DNA for the CDR3: TGTGCCAGCAGTTTATCCGGACAGGAGGGTCAGCCCCAGCATTTT. Translating it yields CASSLSGQEGQPQHF.

This clone is a singleton in its sample. DNA for the CDR3: TGTGCCAGCAGCGTAGAGGGGCCTGGGGCCAACGTCCTGACTTTC. The encoded protein is CASSVEGPGANVLTF. J is TRBJ2-6 and V is TRBV9; tentative D call: TRBD1 (5 bases). The CDR3 extends over 15 amino acids. CDR1 SGDLS and CDR2 YYNGEE come from the germline V gene. V was pared by 0 bases and J by 2 bases, with 6 bases between.

The chain combines TRBV4-2 with TRBJ2-1; 11 bases are a match to TRBD2. The germline CDR1 and CDR2 sequences are LGHNA and YNFKEQ. The CDR3 covers 17 residues. Trimming at V came to 1 base and at J to 8 bases, leaving 10 bases not matched to a gene. The CDR3 protein is CASSQGLGLADLDEQFF. The CDR3 DNA reads as TGTGCCAGCAGCCAAGGGCTGGGACTAGCGGACCTGGATGAGCAGTTCTTC.

The gene calls are TRBV4-1 and TRBJ2-1; 7 bases match TRBD2. Unmatched junction bases numbered 10, after V lost 6 bases and J lost 5 bases. The CDR3 is 15 amino acids. CDR1 and CDR2 (germline): MGHRA, YSYEKL. CDR3 bases: TGCGCCAGCAGGGAAGCGGGGCCTCCGAACAATGAGCAGTTCTTC. This encodes CASREAGPPNNEQFF.

V is TRBV10-3 and J is TRBJ2-1; 8 bases fit TRBD2. Germline V gene lookup returns CDR1 ENHRY and CDR2 SYGVKD. J lost 7 bases, V lost 4 bases, and 15 bases had no gene match. This CDR3 has 17 residues. CDR3 region: CAISGSPGGAGRNEQFF. As DNA, the CDR3 is TGTGCCATCAGTGGTTCCCCCGGGGGGGCAGGTAGGAATGAGCAGTTCTTC.

The chain carries TRBV5-6 and TRBJ2-4; weak D call: TRBD2 (6 bases). The ends were cut back, 0 bases at V and 3 bases at J, with 22 bases in the middle. CDR1 is SGHDT, CDR2 YYEEEE, per germline. The CDR3 is made up of 19 amino acids. CDR3 region: CASSLDFGGGILGKNIQYF. The CDR3 region has the DNA TGTGCCAGCAGCTTGGATTTCGGGGGAGGTATTTTGGGCAAAAACATTCAGTACTTC. The complete variable domain, with remaining parts taken from reference TRBV5-6 and TRBJ2-4, reads DAGVTQSPTHLIKTRGQQVTLRCSPKSGHDTVSWYQQALGQGPQFIFQYYEEEERQRGNFPDRFSGHQFPNYSSELNVNALLLGDSALYLCASSLDFGGGILGKNIQYFGAGTRLSVL.

In its sample, this clone was seen a few times. Other DNA sequences within the sample encode an identical CDR3. The chain uses TRBV7-3 and TRBJ2-7, with 8 positions matching TRBD1. The CDR3 is made up of 14 amino acids. With 2 bases clipped from V and 2 bases from J, the junction kept 2 bases outside the gene matches. From germline, CDR1 is SGHTA and CDR2 FQGTGA. The CDR3 bases are TGTGCCAGCAGCTTAGGGACAGGCCCCTACGAGCAGTACTTC. Translation gives CASSLGTGPYEQYF. Supplemented by reference TRBV7-3 and TRBJ2-7, the full variable domain reads GAGVSQTPSNKVTEKGKYVELRCDPISGHTALYWYRQSLGQGPEFLIYFQGTGAADDSGLPNDRFFAVRPEGSVSTLKIQRTERGDSAVYLCASSLGTGPYEQYFGPGTRLTVT.

This clone was recorded once. The rearrangement links TRBV6-1 to TRBJ2-5; 7 bases agree with TRBD1. This CDR3 has 14 residues. The germline V gene has CDR1 MNHNS and CDR2 SASEGT. The J segment lost 7 bases and the V segment lost 0 bases, leaving 5 bases of the junction unmatched. DNA of the CDR3: TGTGCCAGCAGTGAAGCGTCCAGGGGGATGACCCAGTACTTC. It specifies CASSEASRGMTQYF.

The chain combines TRBV2 with TRBJ1-2, with 8 bases lining up with TRBD1. V shed 7 bases and J 6 bases; nucleotides not matched to a gene: 19. Germline V gene data show CDR1 as SNHLY and CDR2 as FYNNEI. The CDR3 is made up of 17 amino acids. The CDR3 protein is CASTPGGGADRANGYTF. The CDR3 DNA sequence: TGTGCCAGCACCCCAGGGGGTGGTGCGGACAGGGCGAATGGCTACACCTTC.

Note on this clone: Mismatch with germline at one junction end may stem from a read error. The chain is built from TRBV30 and TRBJ1-2; D is possibly TRBD1 (5 bases). This CDR3 region has 12 residues. Germline values: CDR1 GTSNPN, CDR2 SVGIG (reference sequence). The CDR3 loop reads CAWSFSAGVGKF. The CDR3 region has the DNA TGTGCCTGGAGTTTTTCGGCGGGGGTCGGAAAGTTC. Using reference TRBV30 and TRBJ1-2 for the parts outside the CDR3, the full variable domain is SQTIHQWPATLVQPVGSPLSLECTVEGTSNPNLYWYRQAAGRGLQLLFYSVGIGQISSEVPQNLSASRPQDRQFILSSKKLLLSDSGFYLCAWSFSAGVGKFGSGTRLTVV.

This rearrangement joins TRBV11-2 to TRBJ1-2; 9 bases are shared with TRBD1. J gave up 7 bases and V 1 base, and 7 bases lay outside the gene matches. Germline CDR1 is SGHAT and CDR2 is FQNNGV. The CDR3 contains 15 residues. CDR3 loop: CASSLARTGVVGYTF. The CDR3, as DNA: TGTGCCAGCAGCTTAGCTAGGACAGGGGTCGTTGGCTACACCTTC. Full variable domain (missing parts from reference TRBV11-2 and TRBJ1-2): EAGVAQSPRYKIIEKRQSVAFWCNPISGHATLYWYQQILGQGPKLLIQFQNNGVVDDSQLPKDRFSAERLKGVDSTLKIQPAKLEDSAVYLCASSLARTGVVGYTFGSGTRLTVV.

The chain recombines TRBV9 with TRBJ2-1; D is possibly TRBD2 (5 bases). The V end was cut by 1 base, the J end by 9 bases, with 11 bases between. In germline, CDR1 is SGDLS, CDR2 YYNGEE. CDR3 length equals 13 residues. The CDR3 DNA follows: TGTGCCAGCAGCGTATCCCTCGGGGTTGAGCAGTTCTTC. It yields the protein CASSVSLGVEQFF.

This sequence joins TRBV12-5 and TRBJ2-7; 13 nucleotides agree with TRBD2. The CDR3 covers 17 residues. From germline, CDR1 is LGHNT and CDR2 FRNRAP. The V segment lost 0 bases and the J segment 0 bases; nucleotides outside the gene matches: 2. As DNA, the CDR3 is TGTGCTAGTGGTTTGGTGGGACTAGCGGGGTCCTCCTACGAGCAGTACTTC. Protein product: CASGLVGLAGSSYEQYF.

This CDR3 reads CASSEGGLRYSEQYF. DNA for the CDR3: TGTGCCAGCAGTGAGGGGGGACTTAGGTACTCCGAGCAGTACTTC. The J gene is TRBJ2-7, the V gene TRBV2; TRBD2 is a possible D gene (6 bases). Germline-derived CDR1 and CDR2 are SNHLY and FYNNEI. There are 15 residues in the CDR3. V was cut by 3 bases and J by 6 bases, with 18 bases left in between.